This T cell receptor (beta chain) is drawn from a study of blood T cells in healthy people across ages. About this clonotype itself: Its antigen remains unidentified.

The use of a sample-barcoded 5' primer and a J-beta primer mix characterized a second PCR of roughly 6 to 12 cycles. Any given sample supplied a minimum of 2.5 million CDR3-containing paired-end reads. A single record per CDR3 protein comes from TCRdb applying MiXCR to the 5' RACE reads. The data hold 800,000 to 1,000,000 distinct CDR3 sequences, with around 48% observed a single time. This CDR3 region has 12 residues. Germline CDR1 DFQATT, CDR2 SNEGSKA (reference sequence). The V gene lost 3 bases and the J gene lost 1 base, with 6 bases spanning the gap. The study, taken as a whole, reports: While age rose, TCR beta diversity per million T cells dropped in a roughly linear way. In long-lived donors, naive CD4+ cell counts and diversity exceeded those of aged donors.

Every donor contributed around 10 milliliters of peripheral blood by blood draw. This rearrangement joins TRBV20-1 to TRBJ1-2; D remains unclear. The sample was blood. The sequence was collected from a man in his thirties or forties in good health. The CDR3: CSARRDNYGYTF. DNA for the CDR3: TGCAGTGCTAGGCGGGATAACTATGGCTACACCTTC.